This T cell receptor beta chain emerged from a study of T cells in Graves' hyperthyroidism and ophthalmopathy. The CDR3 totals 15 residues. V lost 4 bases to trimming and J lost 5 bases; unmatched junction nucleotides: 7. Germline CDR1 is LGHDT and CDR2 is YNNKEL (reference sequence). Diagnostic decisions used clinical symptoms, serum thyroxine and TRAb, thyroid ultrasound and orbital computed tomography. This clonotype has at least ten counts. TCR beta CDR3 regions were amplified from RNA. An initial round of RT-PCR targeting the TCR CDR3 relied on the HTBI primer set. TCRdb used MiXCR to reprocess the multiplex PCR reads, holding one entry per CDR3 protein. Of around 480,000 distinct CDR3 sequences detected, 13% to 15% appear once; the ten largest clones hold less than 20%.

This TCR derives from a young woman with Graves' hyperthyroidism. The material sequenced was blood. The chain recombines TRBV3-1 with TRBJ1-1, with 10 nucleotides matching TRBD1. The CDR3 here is CASSPQDRGATEAFF. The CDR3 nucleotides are TGTGCCAGCAGCCCCCAGGACAGGGGGGCGACTGAAGCTTTCTTT.